This TCR beta chain was recorded in a study of OX40 agonist ivuxolimab in advanced cancers. In the case of this clone: The identical CDR3 is also encoded by other nucleotide sequences in the sample.

From germline, CDR1 is LNHDA and CDR2 SQIVND (reference sequence). The CDR3 loop spans 12 amino acids. The V gene lost 3 bases and the J gene lost 7 bases, with 6 bases spanning the gap. Libraries were prepared by immunoSEQ multiplex PCR; TCRdb keeps only in-frame clonotypes and omits some of them. The sample includes nearly 80,000 clones, about 95% of them seen just once. The sequence derives from an adult with an advanced solid tumor such as melanoma, head and neck, liver or kidney cancer. This specimen consisted of CD4+ or CD8+ T cells sorted from blood, obtained in a trial of the OX40 agonist ivuxolimab. The rearrangement joins TRBV19 to TRBJ1-4; no definite D call. This CDR3 is CASSIAGEKLFF. In DNA, the CDR3 is TGTGCCAGTAGTATTGCCGGTGAAAAACTGTTTTTT.